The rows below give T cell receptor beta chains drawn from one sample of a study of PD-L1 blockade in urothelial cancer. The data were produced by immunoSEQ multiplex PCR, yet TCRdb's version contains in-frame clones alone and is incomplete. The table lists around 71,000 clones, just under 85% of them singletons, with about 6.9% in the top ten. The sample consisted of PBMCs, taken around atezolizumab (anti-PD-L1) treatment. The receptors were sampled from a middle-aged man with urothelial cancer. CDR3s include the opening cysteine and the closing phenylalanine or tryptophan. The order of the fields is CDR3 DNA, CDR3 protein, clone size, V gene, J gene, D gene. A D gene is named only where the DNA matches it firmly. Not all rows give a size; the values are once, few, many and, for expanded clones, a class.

TGCGCCAGCAGCCCGCCGGGACTAGCGGGAGGAGGTAATGAGCAGTTCTTC	CASSPPGLAGGGNEQFF	-	TRBV5-1	TRBJ2-1	TRBD2
TGTGCCAGCAGCTTGGCCGGGGGGGCTGGAAACACCATATATTTT	CASSLAGGAGNTIYF	-	TRBV5-8	TRBJ1-3	-
TGTGCCAGCAGTGAGACCAGCGGGAGTTCCTACGAGCAGTACTTC	CASSETSGSSYEQYF	once	TRBV6-1	TRBJ2-7	TRBD2
TGTGCCAGCTCCGCGAAGGGGGGCGGGGGTCAGCCCCAGCATTTT	CASSAKGGGGQPQHF	-	TRBV18	TRBJ1-5	-
TGCAGCGTTTCGCGGGGGAACTCCTACAATGAGCAGTTCTTC	CSVSRGNSYNEQFF	-	TRBV29-1	TRBJ2-1	TRBD2
TGTGCCAGCAGCCTGGACAGGGGCCACACCGGGGAGCTGTTTTTT	CASSLDRGHTGELFF	-	TRBV5-4	TRBJ2-2	TRBD1
TGTGCCAGCAGCTTAGTGGGGGGAGAGACCCAGTACTTC	CASSLVGGETQYF	-	TRBV7-3	TRBJ2-5	-
TGCAGCGTCCGGCTGTCGGGGTCTGGGGCCAACGTCCTGACTTTC	CSVRLSGSGANVLTF	-	TRBV29-1	TRBJ2-6	-
TGTGCCAGCTCACCGGAGACAGGTGAAAAACTGTTTTTT	CASSPETGEKLFF	-	TRBV18	TRBJ1-4	-
TGTGCCAGCAGCTTAGAGGGACAGGGGTACACTGAAGCTTTCTTT	CASSLEGQGYTEAFF	-	TRBV7-8	TRBJ1-1	TRBD1
TGTGCCAGCTCACGGGGGGTCGTGGGGCAGCCCCAGCATTTT	CASSRGVVGQPQHF	-	TRBV18	TRBJ1-5	-
TGTGCCAGCAGTGAAGAAGGGGGTACTGAAGCTTTCTTT	CASSEEGGTEAFF	few	TRBV2	TRBJ1-1	-
TGTGCCAGCAGTTTGTTCGGTCCAAACACTGAAGCTTTCTTT	CASSLFGPNTEAFF	-	TRBV28	TRBJ1-1	-
TGTGCCAGCAGTGACCGAACAGGGGGGAACAATGAGCAGTTCTTC	CASSDRTGGNNEQFF	-	TRBV6-4	TRBJ2-1	TRBD1
TGTGCCAGCTCAGAGGAGACCCAGTACTTC	CASSEETQYF	-	TRBV18	TRBJ2-5	-
TGTGCCAGCAGCATACAGGGGGCGAAGGACTATGGCTACACCTTC	CASSIQGAKDYGYTF	-	TRBV5-4	TRBJ1-2	TRBD1
TGTGCCAGCGAGACTACAAACATTCAGTACTTC	CASETTNIQYF	-	TRBV2	TRBJ2-4	-
TGTGCCAGCAGCTCGACTAGTTTTCTGGACGAGCAGTACTTC	CASSSTSFLDEQYF	-	TRBV28	TRBJ2-7	-
TGTGCCAGCAGTTTGGGGGGGGGCCATGGCTACACCTTC	CASSLGGGHGYTF	once	TRBV27	TRBJ1-2	-
TGCAGTGCTAAAGGAGGTAATGAGCAGTTCTTC	CSAKGGNEQFF	-	TRBV20-1	TRBJ2-1	-
TGTGCCAGCAGCTTGGGTACACAAACAGATACGCAGTATTTT	CASSLGTQTDTQYF	-	TRBV5-4	TRBJ2-3	-
TGTGCCAGCAGCTTAGCTCCGTCCGGGGGGGCTGAAGCTTTCTTT	CASSLAPSGGAEAFF	-	TRBV11-1	TRBJ1-1	-
TGTGCCAGCAGCTCGACTAGAGAGAGCTCCTACAATGAGCAGTTCTTC	CASSSTRESSYNEQFF	-	TRBV7-2	TRBJ2-1	-
TGTGCTAGCAGCCACGGCACCGGGGAGCTGTTTTTT	CASSHGTGELFF	few	TRBV7-7	TRBJ2-2	-
TGTGCCAGCAGCACCGGGACAGGGGGCCATGAGCAGTTCTTC	CASSTGTGGHEQFF	-	TRBV7-3	TRBJ2-1	TRBD1
TGTGCCAGCAGCCGATCTAGCGGGCCTTACAATGAGCAGTTCTTC	CASSRSSGPYNEQFF	-	TRBV6-6	TRBJ2-1	TRBD2
TGTGCCAGCAGCAGTGGGACAGGGGACGCCGGGGAGCTGTTTTTT	CASSSGTGDAGELFF	-	TRBV5-6	TRBJ2-2	TRBD1
TGTGCCAGCAGTTTAAGGACTCAAGGTGAGCAGTTCTTC	CASSLRTQGEQFF	-	TRBV27	TRBJ2-1	-
TGCGCCAGCAGGCCCGGGACAGGGTTTACTGAAGCTTTCTTT	CASRPGTGFTEAFF	once	TRBV5-1	TRBJ1-1	TRBD1
TGTGCCAGCAGGGAGGACGGGAGATACGAGCAGTACTTC	CASREDGRYEQYF	-	TRBV28	TRBJ2-7	-
TGTGCCAGCAGCTCTCGCTACAGGGTAGGAAGCGAGCAGTACTTC	CASSSRYRVGSEQYF	-	TRBV5-6	TRBJ2-7	-
TGTGCCAGCAGTTACTCCGAACAGGGTTACGAGCAGTACTTC	CASSYSEQGYEQYF	-	TRBV6-6	TRBJ2-7	-
TGTGCCAGCAGTTACTCGGGAGGGCAAAATGAGCAGTTCTTC	CASSYSGGQNEQFF	-	TRBV6-6	TRBJ2-1	TRBD2
TGTGCCAGCTCACCCAGGGCGGACACTGAAGCTTTCTTT	CASSPRADTEAFF	once	TRBV18	TRBJ1-1	-
TGCAGCGTTGATGCGGACACCAACACTGAAGCTTTCTTT	CSVDADTNTEAFF	-	TRBV29-1	TRBJ1-1	-
TGTGCCAGCAGCTTCCAAAGCGGGAGTGTTTATGAGCAGTTCTTC	CASSFQSGSVYEQFF	-	TRBV7-3	TRBJ2-1	TRBD2
TGTGCCAGCAGCGCCCCCCCATCCCTGACAGGGGGCCGGATTATCACTGAAGCTTTCTTT	CASSAPPSLTGGRIITEAFF	-	TRBV28	TRBJ1-1	TRBD1
TGTGCCTGGAGCTTGATGGGGGGATCGTCAGAGACCCAGTACTTC	CAWSLMGGSSETQYF	-	TRBV30	TRBJ2-5	-
TGTGCCAGCAGCACAGGGGGTTCTGGAAACACCATATATTTT	CASSTGGSGNTIYF	-	TRBV6-6	TRBJ1-3	TRBD1
TGTGCCAGCAGACCGGACAGCTCTAACTATGGCTACACCTTC	CASRPDSSNYGYTF	-	TRBV6-6	TRBJ1-2	-
TGTGCCAGCAGTGAGGGACAGTCTAATGAAAAACTGTTTTTT	CASSEGQSNEKLFF	-	TRBV25-1	TRBJ1-4	TRBD1
TGTGCCAGCAGCCAAGGGGAGGCGTGGACTAGCGTCTACAATGAGCAGTTCTTC	CASSQGEAWTSVYNEQFF	-	TRBV14	TRBJ2-1	TRBD2